Following are 5 T cell receptor beta chains from one sample sequenced in a study of cytomegalovirus exposure and HLA in healthy donors. Researchers ran the PCR with 60 Vbeta and 13 Jbeta primers. Generated by immunoSEQ multiplex PCR, the TCRdb table keeps only in-frame clones and is missing some. The profile shows fewer than 200,000 clones, roughly 87% of them singletons. The sample taken for sequencing was PBMCs. These receptors were collected from a girl under three years old in good health and CMV-seronegative.

Concerning this clone: The identical CDR3 is also encoded by other nucleotide sequences in the sample. The chain joins TRBV7-9 to TRBJ2-5; 9 bases match TRBD2. This CDR3 is built from 14 residues. CDR1 and CDR2 (germline): SEHNR, FQNEAQ (reference sequence). The ends lost 3 bases at V and 4 bases at J; junction bases unmatched: 3. As DNA, the CDR3 is TGTGCCAGCAGCTTGCGGGGGGGCCCAGAGACCCAGTACTTC. Its protein is CASSLRGGPETQYF. The full variable domain, with the rest looked up from reference TRBV7-9 and TRBJ2-5, is DTGVSQNPRHKITKRGQNVTFRCDPISEHNRLYWYRQTLGQGPEFLTYFQNEAQLEKSRLLSDRFSAERPKGSFSTLEIQRTEQGDSAMYLCASSLRGGPETQYFGPGTRLLVL.

The chain recombines TRBV10-3 with TRBJ2-5, with 10 nucleotides matching TRBD2. From germline, CDR1 is ENHRY and CDR2 SYGVKD. The trim removed 4 bases at V and 2 bases at J, leaving 7 bases unmatched. The length of the CDR3 is 16 residues. CDR3 loop: CAISGRMGLAQETQYF. CDR3 nucleotide sequence: TGTGCCATCAGTGGGCGGATGGGACTAGCGCAAGAGACCCAGTACTTC.

The chain uses TRBV30 and TRBJ2-4, with D perhaps matching TRBD2 (5 bases). V was shortened by 3 bases and J by 5 bases, with 8 bases between the two germline ends. From germline, CDR1 is GTSNPN and CDR2 SVGIG (reference sequence). The CDR3 sequence is 12 residues long. CDR3 loop: CAWRRGQNIQYF. CDR3 nucleotide sequence: TGTGCCTGGAGGAGAGGGCAAAACATTCAGTACTTC.

The J gene is TRBJ1-5, the V gene TRBV10-3, with TRBD1 matching over 7 bases. The germline CDR1 and CDR2 sequences are ENHRY and SYGVKD. V dropped 6 bases and J dropped 3; count of bases not matched to a gene: 8. CDR3 length: 15 residues. The CDR3 sequence is CAISPEGAPNQPQHF. In nucleotides, the CDR3 is TGTGCCATCAGCCCAGAGGGGGCTCCCAATCAGCCCCAGCATTTT.

J is TRBJ2-7 and V is TRBV5-1; TRBD1 matches 7 bases. Germline V gives CDR1 SGHRS, CDR2 YFSETQ. V lost 4 bases to trimming and J lost 4 bases; unmatched junction nucleotides: 11. The CDR3 contains 15 residues. The CDR3 spells CASSVGSGQLYEQYF. The CDR3 DNA follows: TGCGCCAGCAGCGTTGGATCGGGACAGCTATACGAGCAGTACTTC.